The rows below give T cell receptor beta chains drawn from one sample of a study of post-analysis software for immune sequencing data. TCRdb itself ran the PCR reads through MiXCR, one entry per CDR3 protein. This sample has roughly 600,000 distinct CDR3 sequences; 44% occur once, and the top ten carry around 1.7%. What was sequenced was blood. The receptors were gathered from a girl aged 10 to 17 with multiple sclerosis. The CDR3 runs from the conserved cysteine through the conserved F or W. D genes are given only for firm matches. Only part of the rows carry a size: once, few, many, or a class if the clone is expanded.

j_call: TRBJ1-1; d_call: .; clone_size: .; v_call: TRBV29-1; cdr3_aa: CSVKRRLGAEAFF; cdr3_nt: TGCAGCGTTAAAAGGCGCCTCGGGGCTGAAGCTTTCTTT
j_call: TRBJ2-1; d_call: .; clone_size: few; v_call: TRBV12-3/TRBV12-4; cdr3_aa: CASSLGSGFYNEQFF; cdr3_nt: TGTGCCAGCAGTTTAGGGAGCGGCTTCTACAATGAGCAGTTCTTC
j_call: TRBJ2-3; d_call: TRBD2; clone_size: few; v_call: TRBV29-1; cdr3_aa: CSVNPGLAGAGTQYF; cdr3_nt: TGCAGCGTCAACCCGGGACTAGCGGGAGCTGGTACGCAGTATTTT
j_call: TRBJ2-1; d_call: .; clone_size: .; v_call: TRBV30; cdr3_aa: CAWSVGPGEQVF; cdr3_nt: TGTGCCTGGAGTGTGGGCCCTGGTGAGCAGGTCTTC
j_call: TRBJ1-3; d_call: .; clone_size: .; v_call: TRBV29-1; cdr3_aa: CSVLTATSGNTIYF; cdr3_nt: TGCAGCGTCCTGACAGCAACCTCTGGAAACACCATATATTTT
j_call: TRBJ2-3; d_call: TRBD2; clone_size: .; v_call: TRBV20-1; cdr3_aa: CSATTSGGDFFTDTQYF; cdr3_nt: TGCAGTGCTACTACTAGCGGGGGGGACTTTTTCACAGATACGCAGTATTTT
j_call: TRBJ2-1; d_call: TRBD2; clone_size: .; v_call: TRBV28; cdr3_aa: CASTSKRGPNNEQFF; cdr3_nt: TGTGCCAGCACCTCTAAGCGGGGGCCCAACAATGAGCAGTTCTTC
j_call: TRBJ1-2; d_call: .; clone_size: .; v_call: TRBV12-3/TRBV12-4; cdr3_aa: CASSYPRNPAGYTF; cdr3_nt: TGTGCCAGCAGTTACCCGAGGAACCCAGCCGGCTACACCTTC
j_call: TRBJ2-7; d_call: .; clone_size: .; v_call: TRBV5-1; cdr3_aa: CASSFLGATSEQYF; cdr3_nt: TGCGCCAGCAGCTTCCTGGGGGCAACTAGCGAGCAGTACTTC
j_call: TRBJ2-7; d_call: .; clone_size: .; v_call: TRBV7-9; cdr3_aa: CASSPLATGEQYF; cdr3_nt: TGTGCCAGCAGCCCACTAGCAACCGGCGAGCAGTACTTC
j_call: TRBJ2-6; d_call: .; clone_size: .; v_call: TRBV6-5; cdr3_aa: CASSYSGNSGANVLTF; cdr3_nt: TGTGCCAGCAGTTACTCAGGCAACTCTGGGGCCAACGTCCTGACTTTC
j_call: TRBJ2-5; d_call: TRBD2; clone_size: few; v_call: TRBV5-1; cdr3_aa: CASSQTSGGLQETQYF; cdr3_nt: TGCGCCAGCAGCCAGACTAGCGGGGGACTACAAGAGACCCAGTACTTC
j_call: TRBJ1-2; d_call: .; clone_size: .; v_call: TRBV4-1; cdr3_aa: CASSLLQQDNYGYTF; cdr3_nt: TGCGCCAGCAGCCTCCTACAACAGGATAACTATGGCTACACCTTC
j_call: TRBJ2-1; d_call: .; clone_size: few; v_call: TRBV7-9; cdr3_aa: CASSLNGRAEQFF; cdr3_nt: TGTGCCAGCAGCTTAAATGGGAGAGCTGAGCAGTTCTTC
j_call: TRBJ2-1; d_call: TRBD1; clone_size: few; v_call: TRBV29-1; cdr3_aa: CSGPWGQVNEQFF; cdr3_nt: TGCAGCGGCCCATGGGGACAGGTAAATGAGCAGTTCTTC
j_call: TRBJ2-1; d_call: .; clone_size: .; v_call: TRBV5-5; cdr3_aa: CASSFTGGDYNEQFF; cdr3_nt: TGTGCCAGCAGCTTCACAGGGGGGGACTACAATGAGCAGTTCTTC
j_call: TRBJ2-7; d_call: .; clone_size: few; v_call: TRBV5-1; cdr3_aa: CASSLRTLSSYEQYF; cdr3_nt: TGCGCCAGCAGCTTAAGGACATTAAGCTCCTACGAGCAGTACTTC
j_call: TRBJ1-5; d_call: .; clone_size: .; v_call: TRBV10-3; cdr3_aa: CAISEGGLQAASNQPQHF; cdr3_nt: TGTGCCATCAGTGAAGGGGGACTACAAGCTGCCAGCAATCAGCCCCAGCATTTT
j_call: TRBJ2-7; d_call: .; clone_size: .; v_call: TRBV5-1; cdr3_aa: CASSFGVAEAYEQYF; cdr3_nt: TGCGCCAGCAGCTTCGGGGTAGCGGAGGCCTACGAGCAGTACTTC
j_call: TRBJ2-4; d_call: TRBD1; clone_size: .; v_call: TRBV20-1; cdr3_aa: CSAREQGVSKNIQYF; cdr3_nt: TGCAGTGCTAGAGAGCAGGGGGTTAGCAAAAACATTCAGTACTTC
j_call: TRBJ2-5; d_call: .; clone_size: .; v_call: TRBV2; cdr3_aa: CASSEEIEGETQYF; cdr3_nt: TGTGCCAGCAGTGAAGAGATTGAGGGAGAGACCCAGTACTTC
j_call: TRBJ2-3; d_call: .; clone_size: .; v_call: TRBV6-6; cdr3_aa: CASLERKDITDTQYF; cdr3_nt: TGTGCCAGCCTAGAGCGGAAAGATATCACAGATACGCAGTATTTT
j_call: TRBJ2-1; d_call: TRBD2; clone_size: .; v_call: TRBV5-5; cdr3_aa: CASDYSGSSYNEQFF; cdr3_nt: TGTGCCAGCGACTATAGCGGGAGCTCCTACAATGAGCAGTTCTTC
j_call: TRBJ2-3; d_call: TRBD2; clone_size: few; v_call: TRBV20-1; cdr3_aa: CSARGGLAGPTDTQYF; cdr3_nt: TGCAGTGCTAGAGGTGGACTAGCGGGGCCCACAGATACGCAGTATTTT
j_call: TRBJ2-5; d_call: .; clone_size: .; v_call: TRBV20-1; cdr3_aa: CSARTGYQETQYF; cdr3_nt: TGCAGTGCTAGAACGGGGTACCAAGAGACCCAGTACTTC
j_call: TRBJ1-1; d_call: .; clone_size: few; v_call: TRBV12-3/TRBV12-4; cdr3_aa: CASSLGQGSEAFF; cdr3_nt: TGTGCCAGCAGTTTGGGGCAGGGTTCTGAAGCTTTCTTT
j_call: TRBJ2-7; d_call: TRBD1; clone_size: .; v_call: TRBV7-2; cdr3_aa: CASSSRTGDEQYF; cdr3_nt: TGTGCCAGCAGCTCCCGTACAGGGGACGAGCAGTACTTC